This T cell receptor beta chain was sequenced during a study of beta chain features in type 1 diabetes. Study-level findings and limits: Moderately but significantly shorter TCRB CDR3s were found in Type 1 diabetes patients in all four CD4+ subsets. Insertion counts at VDJ junctions were lower in type 1 diabetes patients, who also showed more deletions there.

The whole isolated RNA underwent reverse transcription, so sequencing captured expressed TCRB transcripts. The table came from immunoSEQ multiplex PCR; TCRdb's copy has only in-frame clones and leaves some out. The table shows 330,000 or so clones, with 11% to 15% occurring only once. This clone was seen a few times. What it binds is unknown. The specimen sequenced was central memory CD4+ T cells from blood. The sequence derives from a man aged 25-45 years in good health.

The DNA for the CDR3 is TGTGCCAGCAGCTCGGGCAGGGGGACCTACGAGCAGTACTTC. This codes for CASSSGRGTYEQYF. V and J are TRBV7-7 and TRBJ2-7; 7 bases are shared with TRBD1. The CDR3 has 14 residues. Germline loops: CDR1 SSHAT, CDR2 FNYEAQ (reference sequence). The ends lost 4 bases at V and 2 bases at J; junction bases unmatched: 5.